This T cell receptor beta chain was captured in a study of T cell responses to AZD1222 COVID-19 vaccine. Findings of the study overall: Every sample of the repertoires postdated the peak T cell response. CD4 TCRs associated with vaccination spanned spike, dominating at 160-218 and 743-854.

CDR1 is SGHNT, CDR2 YYREEE, per germline (reference sequence). V was cut by 4 bases and J by 2 bases, with 15 bases left in between. The CDR3 runs to 16 residues. Remarks on this clone: Its antigen is as yet unknown.

Sequencing was performed with immunoSEQ multiplex PCR; in TCRdb, only in-frame clones are kept and a portion is missing. The table shows 110,000 or so clones, with around 90% occurring only once. The material sequenced was peripheral blood, taken on day 0 of MenACWY control vaccination. The V gene is TRBV5-4, the J gene TRBJ2-2, with D perhaps assigned TRBD1 or TRBD2 (5 bases each). The receptor was isolated from an adult in good health. The CDR3 bases are TGTGCCAGCAGCATAGCCGGGACGAGAAACACCGGGGAGCTGTTTTTT. The encoded protein is CASSIAGTRNTGELFF.